Below are 31 T cell receptor beta chains sequenced from a single sample in a study of blood T cells in healthy people across ages. Next came a second PCR, run for roughly 6 to 11 cycles, which used a sample-barcoded 5' primer along with a J-beta primer mix. One entry per CDR3 protein, called by TCRdb with MiXCR from the 5' RACE reads. The sample carries some 900,000 distinct CDR3 sequences, about 30% recorded once. Input material: blood. The receptors were sampled from a woman aged 80 or over in good health.

The chain couples TRBV7-2 to TRBJ2-7, with 8 nucleotides matching TRBD1. V dropped 3 bases and J dropped 2; count of bases not matched to a gene: 18. Germline values: CDR1 SGHTA, CDR2 FQGNSA. The CDR3 is 19 amino acids. The CDR3 sequence is CASSFPPSTGTGNTYEQYF. Written as DNA, the CDR3 is TGTGCCAGCAGCTTCCCCCCTTCCACCGGGACAGGCAACACCTACGAGCAGTACTTC.

A note on this clonotype: A much larger clonotype is one base distant, so this may be a read error. The chain couples TRBV7-9 to TRBJ2-1; 7 nucleotides match TRBD1. Gene TRBJ2-7 matches the end of the DNA better, so the J call may be wrong. This CDR3 has 16 amino acids. Germline V gives CDR1 SEHNR, CDR2 FQNEAQ (reference sequence). CDR3 sequence (DNA): TGTGCCAGCAGCATCAGGACAGGCCACCTATACAATGAGCAGTACTTC. Translated, it gives CASSIRTGHLYNEQYF.

About this clonotype itself: A much more abundant neighbour one base away suggests this may be a read error. This rearrangement joins TRBV27 to TRBJ2-6; TRBD1 or TRBD2 may be the D gene (6 bases each). The germline V gene has CDR1 MNHEY and CDR2 SMNVEV (reference sequence). The CDR3 covers 16 residues. V dropped 9 bases and J dropped 2 bases, with 17 bases sitting between them. CDR3 DNA sequence: TGTGCCAGTAGGAGGGCAGGGGCCCCTGGGGCCAACGTCCTGACTTTC. This translates into CASRRAGAPGANVLTF.

This clonotype was counted many times. The rearrangement uses TRBV5-1 and TRBJ2-3, with D tentatively TRBD1 (6 bases). CDR1 and CDR2 (germline): SGHRS, YFSETQ. The CDR3 runs 15 residues. Trimming removed 4 bases from V and 0 bases from J, with 12 bases in between. The chain's CDR3 is CASSGTLSSTDTQYF. CDR3 nucleotide sequence: TGCGCCAGCAGCGGGACACTGTCTAGCACAGATACGCAGTATTTT. The full variable domain, rest sourced from reference TRBV5-1 and TRBJ2-3, is KAGVTQTPRYLIKTRGQQVTLSCSPISGHRSVSWYQQTPGQGLQFLFEYFSETQRNKGNFPGRFSGRQFSNSRSEMNVSTLELGDSALYLCASSGTLSSTDTQYFGPGTRLTVL.

J is TRBJ1-2 and V is TRBV7-2, with D hard to call. Germline V gene sequence: CDR1 SGHTA, CDR2 FQGNSA. The ends were cut back, 1 base at V and 3 bases at J, with 15 bases in the middle. This CDR3 contains 16 residues. The CDR3 sequence is CASSLVSAATYYGYTF. CDR3 in DNA: TGTGCCAGCAGCTTAGTGTCAGCTGCGACCTACTATGGCTACACCTTC.

The gene calls are TRBV12-5 and TRBJ1-1; weak D call: TRBD1 (5 bases). CDR3 length: 15 residues. V lost 6 bases, J lost 0 bases, and 14 bases lay in between. Germline assignment: CDR1 LGHNT and CDR2 FRNRAP. The DNA of the CDR3 is TGTGCTAGTGGGTTGACAGAGGGAATGAACACTGAAGCTTTCTTT. It is translated as CASGLTEGMNTEAFF.

The sample holds a few counts of this clonotype. The rearrangement links TRBV20-1 to TRBJ2-7; 12 nucleotides line up with TRBD2. The end of the DNA is better explained by TRBJ2-5, so the J call may be wrong. The CDR3 is 14 residues long. Looked up from germline, CDR1 is DFQATT and CDR2 is SNEGSKA (reference sequence). DNA of the CDR3: TGCAGTGCTACTAGCGGGGGGGCCCGTGAGACCCAGTACTTC. Translated: CSATSGGARETQYF.

Many counts were recorded for this clonotype. The chain has TRBV18 and TRBJ2-5, with 10 positions matching TRBD2. Germline assignment: CDR1 KGHSH and CDR2 LQKENI. The CDR3 is made up of 16 amino acids. The V segment lost 3 bases and the J segment 4 bases; nucleotides outside the gene matches: 8. This CDR3 reads CASSPEVAGGSETQYF. The CDR3 bases are TGTGCCAGCTCACCGGAAGTAGCGGGGGGCTCAGAGACCCAGTACTTC.

The chain links TRBV12-3 or TRBV12-4 to TRBJ2-3, with a possible D match to TRBD2 (6 bases). The CDR3 spans 16 residues. Trimming stripped 0 bases from V and 4 bases from J, with 14 bases between. The CDR3 protein is CASSLAAGLSADTQYF. The CDR3 coding sequence is TGTGCCAGCAGTTTAGCCGCGGGGTTGAGCGCAGATACGCAGTATTTT.

Ten or more counts support this clonotype. This chain joins TRBV29-1 and TRBJ2-1, with D possibly TRBD2 on 6 matching bases. The germline V gene encodes CDR1 SQVTM and CDR2 ANQGSEA. V lost 7 bases and J lost 0, with 13 bases in between. The CDR3 is made up of 14 amino acids. In DNA, the CDR3 is TGCAGCGCTTTAACTAGCTACTCCTACAATGAGCAGTTCTTC. Its protein is CSALTSYSYNEQFF.

Details on this clonotype: The junction does not match germline at one end; this may be a read error. V usage is TRBV28 and J usage is TRBJ2-1; D is perhaps TRBD1 or TRBD2 (5 bases each). The J call could be wrong; TRBJ2-7 is a better fit for the DNA end. This CDR3 contains 14 residues. CDR1 and CDR2 (germline): MDHEN, SYDVKM. This chain's CDR3 is CASRGRGTSCEQYF. CDR3 sequence (DNA): TGTGCCAGCAGGGGGAGAGGGACCTCCTGCGAGCAGTACTTC.

This clonotype was observed a few times. DNA of the CDR3: TGCAGTGCGCCGCTAGGGGGAGGCGCAGATACGCAGTATTTT. Translating it yields CSAPLGGGADTQYF. The chain carries TRBV20-1 and TRBJ2-3; D tentatively reads TRBD1 or TRBD2 (6 bases each). CDR1 DFQATT and CDR2 SNEGSKA come from the germline V gene (reference sequence). V dropped 6 bases and J dropped 4 bases, with 17 bases sitting between them. The CDR3 covers 14 residues.

This clonotype occurred a few times. One base away lies a much larger clone, so this may be a sequencing read error. CDR3: CSARIADGPIYGYTF. The CDR3 DNA reads TGCAGTGCTAGAATCGCGGATGGACCGATCTATGGCTACACCTTC. This chain links TRBV20-1 with TRBJ1-2; the D is unclear. V lost 2 bases, J lost 4 bases, and 17 bases lay in between. Germline lookup yields CDR1 DFQATT and CDR2 SNEGSKA (reference sequence). The CDR3 is made up of 15 amino acids.

This clonotype occurred a few times. This sequence joins TRBV2 and TRBJ1-2; no reliable D call. Trimming pared 10 bases from V and 4 bases from J, leaving 16 bases between. Germline-derived CDR1 and CDR2 are SNHLY and FYNNEI. This CDR3 is built from 13 residues. Written as DNA, the CDR3 is TGTGCCAACAGAATGACGGAGTCCTATGGCTACACCTTC. It yields the protein CANRMTESYGYTF.

Many counts were recorded for this clonotype. The chain joins TRBV18 to TRBJ2-7; 8 bases fit TRBD1. V trimming: 6 bases; J trimming: 6 bases; junction bases outside the gene matches: 10. The CDR3 has 14 residues. The V gene's germline CDR1 is KGHSH and CDR2 LQKENI. For the CDR3, the DNA is TGTGCCAGCTCCCTCCTAGACAGGGGAAGCGAGCAGTACTTC. Its protein is CASSLLDRGSEQYF.

J is TRBJ1-5 and V is TRBV19; 12 positions agree with TRBD1. Germline V gene data show CDR1 as LNHDA and CDR2 as SQIVND (reference sequence). V dropped 5 bases and J dropped 4; count of bases not matched to a gene: 12. The CDR3 is 18 residues long. CDR3 nucleotide sequence: TGTGCCAGTAGTGGAATAGGGACAGGGGGCTGGGGGAATCAGCCCCAGCATTTT. Protein: CASSGIGTGGWGNQPQHF.

The chain links TRBV27 to TRBJ1-5, with TRBD1 identical over 8 bases. The V gene end was trimmed by 2 bases and the J gene end by 6 bases; junction bases not matched to a gene: 6. The CDR3 contains 15 residues. Germline lookup yields CDR1 MNHEY and CDR2 SMNVEV (reference sequence). The CDR3 reads CASSLTQGVGQPQHF. DNA of the CDR3: TGTGCCAGCAGTTTAACACAGGGGGTCGGTCAGCCCCAGCATTTT.

This clonotype was found a few times. V usage is TRBV5-1 and J usage is TRBJ2-5; 12 bases match TRBD1. Unmatched junction bases numbered 11, after V lost 4 bases and J lost 1 base. The CDR3 has 18 residues. Germline CDR1 is SGHRS and CDR2 is YFSETQ. CDR3 sequence: CASSPGFGTGGFQETQYF. CDR3 nucleotides: TGCGCCAGCAGCCCGGGGTTCGGGACAGGGGGCTTCCAAGAGACCCAGTACTTC.

The sample holds a few counts of this clonotype. The rearrangement uses TRBV30 and TRBJ2-1; possible D gene TRBD2, 5 bases. Germline CDR1 GTSNPN, CDR2 SVGIG (reference sequence). The CDR3 loop spans 11 amino acids. Deletions cut 6 bases from V and 2 bases from J, with 5 bases between. CDR3 bases: TGTGCCTGCGGGGCCTACAATGAGCAGTTCTTC. Its translation is CACGAYNEQFF.

The V call is TRBV24-1, the J call TRBJ2-2; a possible D gene is TRBD1 (5 bases). Germline CDR1 and CDR2: KGHDR and SFDVKD. The CDR3 has 15 amino acids. V was shortened by 6 bases and J by 0 bases, with 10 bases between the two germline ends. The CDR3 coding sequence is TGTGCCACCAGTTGGGGCAGGGCGAACACCGGGGAGCTGTTTTTT. Its protein is CATSWGRANTGELFF.

This clonotype came up a few times. One end of the junction does not line up with germline, which may come from a read error. The chain has TRBV11-2 and TRBJ2-3, with unresolved D. Germline loops: CDR1 SGHAT, CDR2 FQNNGV. The CDR3 sequence is 14 residues long. The DNA for the CDR3 is TGTGCCTGCAGCTTATGGGGTCCGGAAGATACGCAGTATTTT. Its translation: CACSLWGPEDTQYF.

This clonotype showed up just a few times. Its ends do not fully match the called genes, so a read error is possible. This chain uses TRBV4-3 with TRBJ2-3; 10 bases map to TRBD2. This CDR3 contains 17 residues. Germline V gives CDR1 LGHNA, CDR2 YSLEER. The CDR3 DNA is TGCGCCAGCAGCCAAGATGTGGCTAGCGGGGGTGGCGATACGCGGTATTTT. It codes for CASSQDVASGGGDTRYF.

CDR3 coding DNA: TGCGCCAGCAGCTTGGTCAGGGGAATCACTGAAGCTTTCTTT. As protein: CASSLVRGITEAFF. This chain uses TRBV5-1 with TRBJ1-1, with D possibly TRBD1 on 6 matching bases. Germline V gene sequence: CDR1 SGHRS, CDR2 YFSETQ. Trimming left V 0 bases short and J 4 bases short, with 10 bases between. The CDR3 runs to 14 residues.

This clonotype was counted a single time. The chain carries TRBV5-1 and TRBJ2-2, with D perhaps matching TRBD2 (5 bases). V lost 0 bases to trimming and J lost 8 bases, with 14 bases between them. Germline assignment: CDR1 SGHRS and CDR2 YFSETQ. The CDR3 sequence is 15 residues long. The CDR3 spells CASSLDPGRKGELFF. The DNA of the CDR3 is TGCGCCAGCAGCTTGGACCCTGGGAGAAAGGGGGAGCTGTTTTTT. Full variable domain (outside the CDR3, taken from reference TRBV5-1 and TRBJ2-2): KAGVTQTPRYLIKTRGQQVTLSCSPISGHRSVSWYQQTPGQGLQFLFEYFSETQRNKGNFPGRFSGRQFSNSRSEMNVSTLELGDSALYLCASSLDPGRKGELFFGEGSRLTVL.

The chain links TRBV11-2 to TRBJ2-7; 7 bases line up with TRBD1. Losses at the gene ends were 5 bases for V and 1 base for J; bases not matched to a gene: 11. Germline V gives CDR1 SGHAT, CDR2 FQNNGV. The CDR3 is made up of 16 amino acids. The DNA for the CDR3 is TGTGCCAGCAGCCCACAGGGGTCTAAGAGTTCCTACGAGCAGTACTTC. It translates to CASSPQGSKSSYEQYF.

The sample holds a few counts of this clonotype. This rearrangement joins TRBV2 to TRBJ2-1; TRBD1 is a possible D gene (6 bases). CDR1 and CDR2 from the germline V gene are SNHLY and FYNNEI. V lost 4 bases and J 7 bases, leaving 11 bases between the germline ends. The CDR3 consists of 13 residues. In DNA, the CDR3 is TGTGCCAGCAGTGTACAGGGCACGAATGAGCAGTTCTTC. This sequence encodes CASSVQGTNEQFF.

This clonotype was seen many times. This chain connects TRBV20-1 to TRBJ2-7, with D unclear. Trimming cost V 3 bases and J 4 bases, with 16 bases left between them. The CDR3 spans 14 residues. Germline V gene sequence: CDR1 DFQATT, CDR2 SNEGSKA (reference sequence). CDR3 loop: CSASLPVARYEQYF. As DNA, the CDR3 is TGCAGTGCTAGCTTGCCAGTGGCAAGGTACGAGCAGTACTTC.

This clonotype was picked up many times. The chain couples TRBV20-1 to TRBJ1-2; 7 bases line up with TRBD1. The CDR3 has 12 amino acids. CDR1 is DFQATT and CDR2 is SNEGSKA in the germline V gene (reference sequence). Trimming at V came to 6 bases and at J to 5 bases, leaving 6 bases not matched to a gene. The CDR3 loop reads CSATGQKYGYTF. CDR3 coding DNA: TGCAGTGCCACGGGACAGAAATATGGCTACACCTTC.

On this clonotype: A much larger clonotype is one base distant, so this may be a read error. The chain has TRBV6-2 or TRBV6-3 and TRBJ1-5, with D maybe TRBD1 (6 bases). Germline assignment: CDR1 MNHEY and CDR2 SVGEGT. The CDR3 spans 13 residues. CDR3 residues: CASWTDSNQPRHF. DNA of the CDR3: TGTGCCAGCTGGACAGATAGCAATCAGCCCCGGCATTTT.

In this sample, this clonotype turned up many times. The chain uses TRBV10-3 and TRBJ1-5; TRBD1 is a possible D gene (6 bases). Germline V lookup: CDR1 ENHRY, CDR2 SYGVKD. V lost 10 bases and J 3 bases, leaving 13 bases between the germline ends. This CDR3 comprises 13 residues. CDR3 DNA sequence: TGTGCCACCTTAGGGGGGCCCAATCAGCCCCAGCATTTT. It translates to CATLGGPNQPQHF.

The gene calls are TRBV20-1 and TRBJ1-3; 8 bases map to TRBD1. The CDR3 runs 14 residues. Unmatched junction bases numbered 6, after V lost 6 bases and J lost 2 bases. The germline gives CDR1 DFQATT, CDR2 SNEGSKA (reference sequence). The CDR3 bases are TGCAGTGCCCGGACAGGGACTGCTGGAAACACCATATATTTT. Encoded protein: CSARTGTAGNTIYF.